The T cell receptor delta chain described here comes from a study of gamma-delta T cells after stem cell transplantation. The V and J ends lost 4 bases and 3 bases respectively, with 17 bases between them. Germline lookup yields CDR1 GEAIGNYY and CDR2 EKD. CDR3 length: 15 amino acids. TCRdb re-analyzed the RT-PCR reads via CATT. This sample has about 680 delta-chain clones, with roughly 56% found just once. The receptor was isolated from a human donor. It is not recorded whose cells these are; they may come from a transplant donor. Sequencing was performed on gamma-delta T cells. V gene TRDV2 combines with J gene TRDJ1; a possible D gene is TRDD3 (6 bases). CDR3 bases: TGTGCCTGTGATTCCCTTACTGGGAAGTCCGATAAACTCATCTTT. As protein: CACDSLTGKSDKLIF.